Included here is one TCR beta chain sequence, with context. The antigen remains unidentified. There are 14 residues in the CDR3. Germline assignment: CDR1 SGDLS and CDR2 YYNGEE. This specimen belongs to a study of cytomegalovirus exposure and HLA in healthy donors. In the study overall: Tens of millions of unique TCR sequences came from HLA-typed donors in an early release.

Whole-study findings and limits: Immune exposure information comprised only CMV serostatus.

PCR primers comprised 60 Vbeta and 13 Jbeta primers. Using immunoSEQ multiplex PCR, the repertoire was profiled, and TCRdb retains in-frame clones only, with some absent. The repertoire holds more than 95,000 clones, with about a tenth as singletons. This chain joins TRBV9 and TRBJ2-5; 7 bases are a match to TRBD1. The DNA end is a closer match to TRBJ2-7, so the J assignment may be wrong. Specimen: PBMCs. The clonotype originates from a man in his forties or fifties in good health and CMV-seropositive. The CDR3 sequence is CASSPGTVTYEQYF. The CDR3 DNA reads as TGTGCCAGCAGCCCCGGGACAGTGACCTACGAGCAGTACTTC.